Here is one T cell receptor beta chain with its context. As yet, its antigen is unknown. This sample was included in a study of cytomegalovirus exposure and HLA in healthy donors. Study results and limitations: Presence/absence results assume similar sequencing depth per donor, which may not hold.

Germline CDR1 is LNHDA and CDR2 is SQIVND (reference sequence). The ends were cut back, 6 bases at V and 4 bases at J, with 12 bases in the middle. The CDR3 is 13 amino acids. 60 Vbeta and 13 Jbeta primers were used in PCR. Assay used: immunoSEQ multiplex PCR; TCRdb lists only in-frame clones, some missing. The sample includes around 92,000 clones, roughly 74% seen only once; the top ten take 11% to 15%. The sample consisted of PBMCs. The clonotype was recovered from a woman aged 70-85 years in good health and CMV-seropositive. This sequence joins TRBV19 and TRBJ1-1; a weak D match, TRBD1 (6 bases). CDR3 nucleotides: TGTGCCAGTAGCAGGGGCCGGGCCACTGAAGCTTTCTTT. Its protein is CASSRGRATEAFF.